These 20 T cell receptor beta chains were all obtained from the same sample, sequenced in a study of metastatic and nonmetastatic thyroid tumors. From the PCR reads, TCRdb re-called clones with MiXCR. The sample consists of some 20,000 clones, approximately 25% of them appearing once. No treatment of any kind had been given to any patient before thyroid surgery. Sequencing was performed on tumor tissue. The receptor source for this set is a female donor with papillary thyroid cancer or a benign thyroid nodule (not recorded which). Some clones in this sample may be carry-over from other donors' samples.

The rearrangement uses TRBV28 and TRBJ1-5; D gene unclear. The germline V and J ends were trimmed by 2 bases and 0 bases, with 17 bases remaining between them. This CDR3 comprises 18 residues. Germline loops: CDR1 MDHEN, CDR2 SYDVKM. This chain's CDR3 is CASSLTELATYSNQPQHF. CDR3 coding DNA: TGTGCCAGCAGTTTAACGGAACTAGCCACCTATAGCAATCAGCCCCAGCATTTT.

This chain connects TRBV11-2 to TRBJ2-3; D might be TRBD2 (5 bases). V was pared by 5 bases and J by 4 bases, with 19 bases between. CDR1 SGHAT and CDR2 FQNNGV come from the germline V gene. The CDR3 covers 16 residues. CDR3 DNA: TGTGCCAGCAGCCCTGTACTAGTTGGAGTGGCAGATACGCAGTATTTT. This encodes CASSPVLVGVADTQYF.

The genes are TRBV3-1 and TRBJ1-4; D gene uncertain. V lost 1 base to trimming and J lost 7 bases, with 10 bases between them. Germline lookup yields CDR1 LGHDT and CDR2 YNNKEL (reference sequence). The CDR3 extends over 14 amino acids. This CDR3 reads CASSQGGVSEKLFF. The DNA for the CDR3 is TGTGCCAGCAGCCAAGGCGGGGTATCTGAAAAACTGTTTTTT. Supplemented by reference TRBV3-1 and TRBJ1-4, the full variable domain reads DTAVSQTPKYLVTQMGNDKSIKCEQNLGHDTMYWYKQDSKKFLKIMFSYNNKELIINETVPNRFSPKSPDKAHLNLHINSLELGDSAVYFCASSQGGVSEKLFFGSGTQLSVL.

This clone was detected a few times. The CDR3 sequence is CASSLQGFYGYTF. The DNA of the CDR3 is TGTGCCAGCAGCCTGCAGGGGTTCTATGGCTACACCTTC. This chain links TRBV28 with TRBJ1-2; a possible D gene is TRBD1 (6 bases). Trimming left V 6 bases short and J 4 bases short, with 12 bases between. Germline V gene data show CDR1 as MDHEN and CDR2 as SYDVKM. This CDR3 comprises 13 residues.

The CDR3 DNA sequence: TGCAGTGCTAGTGGGCAGGGCGGTGAGACCCAGTACTTC. Protein: CSASGQGGETQYF. This sequence joins TRBV20-1 and TRBJ2-5; possibly TRBD1 for D (5 bases). The CDR3 has 13 amino acids. Germline lookup yields CDR1 DFQATT and CDR2 SNEGSKA (reference sequence). V shed 3 bases and J shed 5 bases, with 13 bases lying between them.

Notes on this clone: At one of its ends the junction is not consistent with the germline gene, which may arise from a read error. This chain joins TRBV6-2 or TRBV6-3 and TRBJ2-6; D possibly corresponds to TRBD1 (7 bases). This CDR3 contains 17 residues. Germline CDR1 MNHEY, CDR2 SVGEGT. The CDR3 is CAIIVQGDGSGANFLTF. Written as DNA, the CDR3 is TGTGCCATCATAGTCCAGGGGGATGGGTCGGGGGCCAACTTCCTGACTTTC.

This chain joins TRBV20-1 and TRBJ1-2; D possibly corresponds to TRBD1 (5 bases). Germline-derived CDR1 and CDR2 are DFQATT and SNEGSKA (reference sequence). The CDR3 consists of 15 residues. V lost 0 bases to trimming and J lost 2 bases, with 13 bases between them. CDR3 in amino acids: CSARDFQGANYGYTF. CDR3 in DNA: TGCAGTGCTAGAGATTTCCAGGGAGCGAACTATGGCTACACCTTC.

As for this clone: One end of the junction fails to match germline, which may point to a read error. Other DNA sequences within the sample encode an identical CDR3. The chain joins TRBV5-1 to TRBJ2-3; 9 nucleotides match TRBD1. In germline, CDR1 is SGHRS, CDR2 YFSETQ. The CDR3 sequence is 16 residues long. Here the CDR3 DNA reads TGCGCCAGCAGCCAAGGTACAGGGGGCATAGCAGATACTCAGTATTTT. The encoded protein is CASSQGTGGIADTQYF.

This clone is medium-sized. The V and J genes are TRBV7-2 and TRBJ2-7; 12 bases fit TRBD2. The CDR3 sequence is 15 residues long. V dropped 5 bases and J dropped 2; count of bases not matched to a gene: 4. Germline assignment: CDR1 SGHTA and CDR2 FQGNSA. The CDR3 coding sequence is TGTGCCAGCAGCCCCTGGACTAGCGGGACCTACGAGCAGTACTTC. It translates to CASSPWTSGTYEQYF.

This clone qualifies as medium-sized. The V call is TRBV12-3 or TRBV12-4, the J call TRBJ2-7, with D perhaps TRBD1 or TRBD2 (5 bases each). V lost 6 bases, J lost 12 bases, and 18 bases lay in between. CDR3 length: 12 amino acids. In DNA, the CDR3 is TGTGCCAGCAGCAAGGGACGCGATAGTCCGTACTTC. Its translation: CASSKGRDSPYF.

This clone was seen only a few times. This chain's CDR3 is CASSLGPGGGTDTQYF. The DNA of the CDR3 is TGTGCCAGCAGTTTGGGACCAGGGGGGGGCACAGATACGCAGTATTTT. This rearrangement joins TRBV12-3 or TRBV12-4 to TRBJ2-3, with D perhaps assigned TRBD1 or TRBD2 (7 bases each). V lost 3 bases to trimming and J lost 1 base, with 14 bases between them. This CDR3 has 16 residues.

The table lists this clone with many counts. Distinct nucleotide sequences in the sample also encode this CDR3. The chain uses TRBV20-1 and TRBJ2-5; D unresolved. In germline, CDR1 is DFQATT, CDR2 SNEGSKA (reference sequence). CDR3 size: 11 residues. V was clipped by 2 bases and J by 0 bases, with 1 base between them. CDR3 nucleotides: TGCAGTGCTAGACACCAAGAGACCCAGTACTTC. It yields the protein CSARHQETQYF.

This clone was observed many times. This chain uses TRBV7-7 with TRBJ2-1, with a possible D match to TRBD1 (6 bases). In germline, CDR1 is SSHAT, CDR2 FNYEAQ (reference sequence). This CDR3 comprises 20 residues. Trimming cost V 0 bases and J 0 bases, with 21 bases left between them. The CDR3 nucleotides read TGTGCCAGCAGCTTAGCACCAGGGGCGTATGCCCAAACCTCCTACAATGAGCAGTTCTTC. It specifies CASSLAPGAYAQTSYNEQFF.

The sample holds a few counts of this clone. This sequence joins TRBV28 and TRBJ1-1; D unresolved. The CDR3 length is 14 residues. V was shortened by 7 bases and J by 3 bases, with 15 bases between the two germline ends. Looked up from germline, CDR1 is MDHEN and CDR2 is SYDVKM. This chain's CDR3 is CASIFRKWYTEAFF. CDR3 sequence (DNA): TGTGCCAGCATTTTTCGAAAGTGGTACACTGAAGCTTTCTTT.

The chain recombines TRBV10-2 with TRBJ2-2; 14 bases fit TRBD2. Germline CDR1 and CDR2: WSHSY and SAAADI. This CDR3 is 18 amino acids long. J was trimmed by 7 bases and V by 8 bases; bases with no gene match: 15. CDR3 amino acids: CASRIITGLAGGGGELFF. The DNA of the CDR3 is TGCGCCAGCCGTATTATTACCGGACTAGCGGGAGGTGGCGGGGAGCTGTTTTTT.

The rearrangement joins TRBV20-1 to TRBJ2-1; 7 bases map to TRBD2. Germline CDR1 and CDR2: DFQATT and SNEGSKA (reference sequence). The CDR3 runs 14 residues. Trimming removed 3 bases from V and 8 bases from J; junction bases left unmatched: 10. CDR3 sequence reads: CSASSGGSLDEQFF. CDR3 bases: TGCAGTGCTAGTAGCGGCGGGAGTCTCGATGAGCAGTTCTTC.

In the case of this clone: Germline and junction disagree at one end, which may indicate a read error. The chain has TRBV12-3 or TRBV12-4 and TRBJ2-5; D not resolved. CDR3 size: 13 residues. CDR3 in DNA: TGTGCCAGCATTTTAGGCAGGAGAGAGACCCAGTACTTC. This encodes CASILGRRETQYF.

This clone was counted only a few times. The chain employs TRBV6-1 and TRBJ2-7; TRBD1 agrees at 7 bases. The germline gives CDR1 MNHNS, CDR2 SASEGT. V shed 10 bases and J 3 bases; nucleotides not matched to a gene: 9. The CDR3 loop spans 13 amino acids. The CDR3: CAIRGTCLYEQYF. DNA for the CDR3: TGTGCCATCAGGGGGACATGCCTCTACGAGCAGTACTTC.

In its sample, this clone was seen many times. In DNA, the CDR3 is TGTGCCACCAGCAGCTATACAGGAAGCTCTGGAAACACCATATATTTT. Its translation: CATSSYTGSSGNTIYF. The chain joins TRBV15 to TRBJ1-3; possibly TRBD1 for D (5 bases). The CDR3 runs 16 residues. Germline V gene lookup returns CDR1 LNHNV and CDR2 YYDKDF (reference sequence). The V end was cut by 3 bases, the J end by 0 bases, with 12 bases between.

This clone is medium-sized in the sample. The V and J genes are TRBV18 and TRBJ2-2; D is tentatively TRBD1 or TRBD2 (5 bases each). V was cut by 3 bases and J by 1 base, with 9 bases left in between. Per germline, CDR1 KGHSH and CDR2 LQKENI. This CDR3 is 15 amino acids long. CDR3 loop: CASSPGTMNTGELFF. In DNA form, the CDR3 reads TGTGCCAGCTCACCGGGGACGATGAACACCGGGGAGCTGTTTTTT.